The 26 T cell receptor beta chains below all came from one sample that was sequenced in a study of T cell repertoires in cytomegalovirus infection. TCRdb analysed the reads with MiXCR anew, one entry per CDR3 protein. The sample has more than 200,000 distinct CDR3 sequences, 9.1% seen once. The sequenced sample consisted of PBMCs. These receptor sequences come from a human donor in good health (CMV status not recorded). Some clones in this sample may be carry-over from other donors' samples.

This clonotype was picked up many times. The rearrangement links TRBV7-2 to TRBJ2-3; 9 bases align to TRBD2. The V and J ends lost 5 bases and 4 bases, in that order; junction bases with no gene match: 7. The CDR3 extends over 15 amino acids. CDR1 is SGHTA and CDR2 is FQGNSA in the germline V gene. CDR3 residues: CASSMRGGAADTQYF. The CDR3 DNA is TGTGCCAGCAGCATGCGGGGGGGAGCAGCAGATACGCAGTATTTT.

This chain uses TRBV11-3 with TRBJ2-2; D is unclear. Germline values: CDR1 SGHNT, CDR2 YENEEA. V shed 0 bases and J shed 3 bases, with 8 bases lying between them. The CDR3 totals 15 residues. Here the CDR3 DNA reads TGTGCCAGCAGCTTAGACCCGGGCTACACCGGGGAGCTGTTTTTT. Protein: CASSLDPGYTGELFF.

This clonotype was counted at least ten times. The chain combines TRBV7-8 with TRBJ1-2; the D gene is possibly TRBD1 (5 bases). Germline V gene data show CDR1 as SGHVS and CDR2 as FQNEAQ. This CDR3 region has 14 residues. Trimming removed 0 bases at V and 7 bases at J, with 12 bases between. The CDR3 sequence: CASSLALAGSGYTF. CDR3 nucleotides: TGTGCCAGCAGCTTAGCGCTGGCAGGGTCTGGCTACACCTTC.

There are a few counts of this clonotype. CDR3 bases: TGTGCCACCACCCGGGACAGGGGGCAGTACAATGAGCAGTTCTTC. Encoded protein: CATTRDRGQYNEQFF. This rearrangement joins TRBV15 to TRBJ2-1; TRBD1 matches at 12 bases. The CDR3 contains 15 residues. CDR1 is LNHNV, CDR2 YYDKDF, per germline (reference sequence). J was trimmed by 4 bases and V by 7 bases; bases with no gene match: 5.

This clonotype has at least ten counts. The chain joins TRBV12-3 or TRBV12-4 to TRBJ1-2; TRBD1 matches at 8 bases. With 5 bases clipped from V and 5 bases from J, the junction kept 7 bases outside the gene matches. The CDR3 runs to 14 residues. The CDR3 spells CASSLGQGWYGYTF. CDR3 coding DNA: TGTGCCAGCAGTCTTGGACAGGGCTGGTATGGCTACACCTTC.

This clonotype was recorded many times. The CDR3 bases are TGTGCCAGCAGCCCTCTAAGTGGGGCAGGTGGCTACACCTTC. This sequence encodes CASSPLSGAGGYTF. The rearrangement uses TRBV7-2 and TRBJ1-2; possible D gene TRBD1, 5 bases. The CDR3 runs 14 residues. Deletions cut 5 bases from V and 7 bases from J, with 17 bases between. The V gene's germline CDR1 is SGHTA and CDR2 FQGNSA.

In its sample, this clonotype was seen a few times. V and J are TRBV11-2 and TRBJ2-1; possible D gene TRBD2, 6 bases. The V end lost 2 bases, the J end lost 8 bases, and 25 bases lay between the germline ends. CDR1 is SGHAT, CDR2 FQNNGV, per germline. The CDR3 is made up of 18 amino acids. CDR3 sequence: CASSLKPRGSGSAHEQFF. Written as DNA, the CDR3 is TGTGCCAGCAGCTTAAAACCACGGGGGTCGGGTAGTGCCCATGAGCAGTTCTTC.

The chain employs TRBV20-1 and TRBJ2-7; D unclear. The V and J ends lost 3 bases and 2 bases respectively, with 5 bases between them. Germline values: CDR1 DFQATT, CDR2 SNEGSKA (reference sequence). The CDR3 contains 11 residues. The CDR3 spells CSASSTYEQYF. CDR3 nucleotide sequence: TGCAGTGCTAGCTCTACCTACGAGCAGTACTTC.

In this sample, this clonotype turned up many times. The CDR3: CASSMARGRNQPQHF. The CDR3 DNA follows: TGTGCCAGTAGTATGGCTAGGGGACGGAATCAGCCCCAGCATTTT. The V gene is TRBV19, the J gene TRBJ1-5, with D perhaps TRBD1 (5 bases). This CDR3 region has 15 residues. Germline V gene sequence: CDR1 LNHDA, CDR2 SQIVND (reference sequence). The ends were cut back, 3 bases at V and 4 bases at J, with 13 bases in the middle.

A few counts support this clonotype. V is TRBV6-2 or TRBV6-3 and J is TRBJ2-7; D is possibly TRBD1 (5 bases). The CDR3 runs 13 residues. Deletions cut 4 bases from V and 6 bases from J, with 13 bases between. Germline loops: CDR1 MNHEY, CDR2 SVGEGT. For the CDR3, the DNA is TGTGCCAGCAGTTCGACAGTGGTGGGCGAGCAGTACTTC. The encoded protein is CASSSTVVGEQYF.

In this sample, this clonotype turned up a few times. This chain links TRBV4-2 with TRBJ1-5; TRBD1 matches 9 bases. This CDR3 contains 17 residues. V shed 0 bases and J 3 bases; nucleotides not matched to a gene: 6. The germline CDR1 and CDR2 sequences are LGHNA and YNFKEQ. CDR3 sequence: CASSQDRQGETNQPQHF. For the CDR3, the DNA is TGTGCCAGCAGCCAAGACAGACAGGGGGAGACCAATCAGCCCCAGCATTTT.

This clonotype was counted at least ten times. This chain uses TRBV7-2 with TRBJ2-6, with a possible D match to TRBD1 (6 bases). Deletions cut 6 bases from V and 2 bases from J, with 11 bases between. Germline V gene sequence: CDR1 SGHTA, CDR2 FQGNSA. CDR3 size: 15 residues. The CDR3 is CASRPPGAGANVLTF. The CDR3 nucleotides are TGTGCCAGCAGGCCACCAGGGGCTGGGGCCAACGTCCTGACTTTC.

This clonotype showed up just a few times. The CDR3: CASSADFAGVDTIYF. In nucleotides, the CDR3 is TGTGCCAGCAGTGCGGACTTTGCCGGGGTGGACACCATATATTTT. This rearrangement joins TRBV28 to TRBJ1-3, with no clear D. Germline-derived CDR1 and CDR2 are MDHEN and SYDVKM. V lost 5 bases to trimming and J lost 8 bases, with 19 bases between them. The CDR3 is 15 residues long.

The gene calls are TRBV20-1 and TRBJ1-1; no clear D gene. The CDR3 runs to 11 residues. The germline V gene encodes CDR1 DFQATT and CDR2 SNEGSKA (reference sequence). The CDR3 coding sequence is TGCAAAGCCACAAGTAACTCTGAAGCTTTCTTT. Translating gives CKATSNSEAFF.

The table lists this clonotype with many counts. The rearrangement uses TRBV20-1 and TRBJ1-6; D is ambiguous. The CDR3 is 13 residues long. The V gene's germline CDR1 is DFQATT and CDR2 SNEGSKA (reference sequence). V was trimmed by 7 bases and J by 10 bases, leaving 17 bases between them. The CDR3 sequence is CSVRLAVGSPLHF. The CDR3 region has the DNA TGCAGTGTTCGGTTGGCAGTAGGCTCACCCCTCCACTTT.

In this sample, this clonotype turned up many times. The chain links TRBV6-6 to TRBJ2-3; TRBD1 matches at 9 bases. V trimming: 6 bases; J trimming: 3 bases; junction bases outside the gene matches: 7. The CDR3 length is 15 residues. CDR1 and CDR2 (germline): MNHNY, SVGAGI (reference sequence). The CDR3 protein is CASSWTGEGTDTQYF. CDR3 DNA: TGTGCCAGCAGCTGGACAGGGGAAGGGACAGATACGCAGTATTTT.

At least ten counts were recorded for this clonotype. CDR3 nucleotides: TGCAGTGCTAGAACTCCGGGCACTGAAGCTTTCTTT. Its translation: CSARTPGTEAFF. The chain is built from TRBV20-1 and TRBJ1-1, with D uncertain. V shed 2 bases and J shed 4 bases, with 8 bases lying between them. CDR1 and CDR2 from the germline V gene are DFQATT and SNEGSKA (reference sequence). This CDR3 region has 12 residues.

This clonotype was seen a handful of times. The chain has TRBV4-1 and TRBJ2-7; 7 nucleotides agree with TRBD1. CDR1 and CDR2 from the germline V gene are MGHRA and YSYEKL. The V and J ends lost 0 bases and 5 bases, in that order; junction bases with no gene match: 7. This CDR3 comprises 15 residues. CDR3 nucleotides: TGCGCCAGCAGCCAAGATAGGGGGCAGTACGACGAGCAGTACTTC. Amino acids: CASSQDRGQYDEQYF.

This clonotype occurred many times. The chain uses TRBV7-2 and TRBJ1-4, with D hard to call. The CDR3 covers 13 residues. CDR1 is SGHTA and CDR2 is FQGNSA in the germline V gene. The germline V and J ends were trimmed by 6 bases and 8 bases, with 13 bases remaining between them. The CDR3 DNA reads TGTGCCAGCAGTTACCGGGCAGAAGAAAAACTGTTTTTT. Its protein is CASSYRAEEKLFF.

The chain is built from TRBV12-3 or TRBV12-4 and TRBJ1-3; D is perhaps TRBD1 (6 bases). Deletions cut 3 bases from V and 5 bases from J, with 14 bases between. The CDR3 has 15 residues. This CDR3 is CASSFYGGRRNTIYF. The DNA of the CDR3 is TGTGCCAGCAGTTTCTACGGGGGGCGAAGAAACACCATATATTTT.

This clonotype was counted a few times. The chain employs TRBV11-2 and TRBJ2-3, with TRBD2 matching over 12 bases. Germline CDR1 SGHAT, CDR2 FQNNGV. V lost 5 bases and J lost 4; bases outside the gene matches: 7. The CDR3 covers 16 residues. The CDR3 bases are TGTGCCAGCAGCCAGACTAGCGGGAGTTTCGCAGATACGCAGTATTTT. Its protein is CASSQTSGSFADTQYF.

The V gene is TRBV12-3 or TRBV12-4, the J gene TRBJ1-2; a weak D match, TRBD1 (5 bases). V lost 6 bases and J lost 8, with 19 bases in between. The CDR3 runs 14 residues. CDR3 bases: TGTGCCAGCAGGCCCGACTACCGGGACTCGGGCTACACCTTC. The encoded protein is CASRPDYRDSGYTF.

At least ten counts were recorded for this clonotype. The chain links TRBV7-2 to TRBJ1-4, with no clear D. The V gene lost 4 bases and the J gene lost 8 bases, with 14 bases spanning the gap. Germline loops: CDR1 SGHTA, CDR2 FQGNSA. The CDR3 sequence is 14 residues long. The CDR3 nucleotides read TGTGCCAGCAGCTCCAGTCCCAAAGGCGAAAAACTGTTTTTT. This translates into CASSSSPKGEKLFF.

In this sample, this clonotype turned up many times. V usage is TRBV6-2 or TRBV6-3 and J usage is TRBJ2-1; TRBD2 aligns across 7 bases. CDR3 length: 17 amino acids. Trimming removed 0 bases from V and 3 bases from J; junction bases left unmatched: 8. Germline V gene sequence: CDR1 MNHEY, CDR2 SVGEGT. Here the CDR3 DNA reads TGTGCCAGCAGTTACTCCCCCCCTAGCGGAATCTACAATGAGCAGTTCTTC. This encodes CASSYSPPSGIYNEQFF.

The table lists this clonotype with many counts. The chain uses TRBV7-2 and TRBJ2-1; D is unclear. This CDR3 contains 13 residues. V gave up 5 bases and J gave up 9 bases, with 14 bases separating them. Germline loops: CDR1 SGHTA, CDR2 FQGNSA. Here the CDR3 DNA reads TGTGCCAGCAGCCCTAGTCGGCCTCGTGAGCAGTTCTTC. Amino acid sequence: CASSPSRPREQFF.

This clonotype was counted only a few times. The chain employs TRBV4-2 and TRBJ1-6; D is uncertain. V dropped 0 bases and J dropped 14 bases, with 20 bases sitting between them. This CDR3 is 16 amino acids long. Germline CDR1 and CDR2: LGHNA and YNFKEQ. The CDR3 loop reads CASSQDSVYSAGTLHF. The CDR3 DNA follows: TGTGCCAGCAGCCAAGATAGTGTTTACAGCGCCGGCACCCTCCACTTT.